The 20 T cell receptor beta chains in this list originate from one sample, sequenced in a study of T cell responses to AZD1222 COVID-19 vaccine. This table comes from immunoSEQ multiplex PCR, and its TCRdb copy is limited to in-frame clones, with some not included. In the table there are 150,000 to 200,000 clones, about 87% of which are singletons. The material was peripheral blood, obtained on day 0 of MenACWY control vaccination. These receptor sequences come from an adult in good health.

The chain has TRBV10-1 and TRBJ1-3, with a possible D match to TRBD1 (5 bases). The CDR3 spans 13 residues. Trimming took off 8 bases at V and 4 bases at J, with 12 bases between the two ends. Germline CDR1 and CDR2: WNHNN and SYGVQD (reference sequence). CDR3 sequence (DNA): TGCGCCAGCTCCAGGGAGAAGGGAAACACCATATATTTT. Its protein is CASSREKGNTIYF.

CDR3 nucleotides: TGTGCCAGCAGTTACCGCCGGGAAAAAGATCAGCCCCAGCATTTT. This encodes CASSYRREKDQPQHF. The J gene is TRBJ1-5, the V gene TRBV6-5, with D hard to call. V lost 2 bases and J 5 bases, leaving 13 bases between the germline ends. This CDR3 is 15 amino acids long. Germline CDR1 and CDR2: MNHEY and SVGAGI.

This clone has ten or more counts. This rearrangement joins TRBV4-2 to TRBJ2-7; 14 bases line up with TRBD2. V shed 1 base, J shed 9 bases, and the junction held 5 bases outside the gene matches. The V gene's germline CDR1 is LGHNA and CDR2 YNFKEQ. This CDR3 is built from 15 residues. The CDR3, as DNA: TGTGCCAGCAGCCAAGGGACTAGCGGGGGGCAGGGGCAGTACTTC. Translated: CASSQGTSGGQGQYF.

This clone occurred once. CDR3 coding DNA: TGTGCCAGCCTTCCTACCGCCGGCGGTTACTACGAGCAGTACTTC. It translates to CASLPTAGGYYEQYF. J is TRBJ2-7 and V is TRBV28; no definite D call. The V gene lost 8 bases and the J gene lost 3 bases, with 20 bases spanning the gap. Germline assignment: CDR1 MDHEN and CDR2 SYDVKM. There are 15 residues in the CDR3.

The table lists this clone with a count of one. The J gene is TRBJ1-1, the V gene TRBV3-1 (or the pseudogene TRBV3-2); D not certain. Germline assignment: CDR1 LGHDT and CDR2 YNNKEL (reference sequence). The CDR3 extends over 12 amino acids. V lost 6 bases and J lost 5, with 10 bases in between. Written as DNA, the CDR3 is TGTGCCAGCAGGAGCACCGGGACTGAAGCTTTCTTT. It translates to CASRSTGTEAFF.

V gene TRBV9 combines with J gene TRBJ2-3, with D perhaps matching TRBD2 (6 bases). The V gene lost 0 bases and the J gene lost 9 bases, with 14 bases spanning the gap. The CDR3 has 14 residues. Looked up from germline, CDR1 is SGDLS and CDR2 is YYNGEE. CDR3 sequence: CASSVDMGGTTQYF. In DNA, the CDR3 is TGTGCCAGCAGCGTAGACATGGGGGGTACGACGCAGTATTTT.

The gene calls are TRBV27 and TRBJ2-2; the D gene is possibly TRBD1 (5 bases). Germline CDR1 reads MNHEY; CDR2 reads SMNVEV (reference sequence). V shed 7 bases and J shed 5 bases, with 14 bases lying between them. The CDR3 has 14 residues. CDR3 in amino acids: CASKQAKGTGELFF. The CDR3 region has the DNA TGTGCCAGCAAACAGGCGAAGGGTACCGGGGAGCTGTTTTTT.

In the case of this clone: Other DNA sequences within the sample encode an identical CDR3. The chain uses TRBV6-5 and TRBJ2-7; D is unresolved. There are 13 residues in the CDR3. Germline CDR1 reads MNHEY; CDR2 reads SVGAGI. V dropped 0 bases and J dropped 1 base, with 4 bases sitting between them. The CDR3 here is CASSYSASYEQYF. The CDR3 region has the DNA TGTGCCAGCAGTTACTCAGCGTCCTACGAGCAGTACTTC.

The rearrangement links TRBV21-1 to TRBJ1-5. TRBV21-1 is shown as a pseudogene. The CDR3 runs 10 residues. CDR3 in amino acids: CASSDRAQHF. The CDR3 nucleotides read TGTGCCAGTAGCGACCGGGCCCAGCATTTT.

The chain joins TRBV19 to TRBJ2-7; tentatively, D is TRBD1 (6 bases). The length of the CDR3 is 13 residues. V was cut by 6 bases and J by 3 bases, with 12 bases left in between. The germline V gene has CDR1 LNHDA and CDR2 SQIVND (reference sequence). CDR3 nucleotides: TGTGCCAGTAGACGAGGACAGAACTACGAGCAGTACTTC. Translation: CASRRGQNYEQYF. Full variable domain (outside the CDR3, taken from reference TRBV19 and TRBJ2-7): DGGITQSPKYLFRKEGQNVTLSCEQNLNHDAMYWYRQDPGQGLRLIYYSQIVNDFQKGDIAEGYSVSREKKESFPLTVTSAQKNPTAFYLCASRRGQNYEQYFGPGTRLTVT.

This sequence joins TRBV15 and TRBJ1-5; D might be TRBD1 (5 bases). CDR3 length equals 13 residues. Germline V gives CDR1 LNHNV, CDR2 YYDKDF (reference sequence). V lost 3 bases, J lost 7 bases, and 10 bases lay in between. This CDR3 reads CATSRGLAQPQHF. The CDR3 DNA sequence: TGTGCCACCAGCAGGGGGCTTGCGCAGCCCCAGCATTTT.

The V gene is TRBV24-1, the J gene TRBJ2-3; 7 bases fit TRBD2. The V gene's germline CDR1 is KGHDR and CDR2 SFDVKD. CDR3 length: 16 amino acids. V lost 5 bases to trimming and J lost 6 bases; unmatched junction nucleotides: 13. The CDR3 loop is CATSVVLGGFRDTQYF. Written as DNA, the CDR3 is TGTGCCACCAGTGTCGTCCTCGGGGGGTTTAGGGATACGCAGTATTTT.

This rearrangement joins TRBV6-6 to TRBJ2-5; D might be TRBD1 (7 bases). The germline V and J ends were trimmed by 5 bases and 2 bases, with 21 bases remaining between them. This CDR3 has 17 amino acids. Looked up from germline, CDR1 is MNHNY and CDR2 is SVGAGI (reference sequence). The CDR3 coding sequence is TGTGCCAGCAGTCCTCCGCGGGACAGTGGTTCACAAGAGACCCAGTACTTC. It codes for CASSPPRDSGSQETQYF.

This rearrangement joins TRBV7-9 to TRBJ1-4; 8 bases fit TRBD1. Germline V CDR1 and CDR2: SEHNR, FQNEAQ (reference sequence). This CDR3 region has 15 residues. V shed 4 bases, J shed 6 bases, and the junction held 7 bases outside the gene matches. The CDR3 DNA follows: TGTGCCAGCAGCTCCTGGACAGGGCGGGATGAAAAACTGTTTTTT. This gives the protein CASSSWTGRDEKLFF.

CDR3 region: CASSQPGGDLEQFF. For the CDR3, the DNA is TGTGCCAGCAGCCAACCGGGGGGGGACCTTGAGCAGTTCTTC. The chain couples TRBV16 to TRBJ2-1, with 8 bases matching TRBD2. The CDR3 totals 14 residues. Germline V gives CDR1 KGHSY, CDR2 FQNENV. Trimming took 2 bases from V and 9 from J; bases not matched to a gene: 6.

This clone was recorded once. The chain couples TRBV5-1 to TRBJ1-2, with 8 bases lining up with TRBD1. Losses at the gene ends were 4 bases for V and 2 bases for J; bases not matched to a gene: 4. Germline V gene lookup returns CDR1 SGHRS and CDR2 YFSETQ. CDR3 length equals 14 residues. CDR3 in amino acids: CASSEDRANYGYTF. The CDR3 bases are TGCGCCAGCAGCGAGGACAGGGCAAACTATGGCTACACCTTC.

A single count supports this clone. DNA of the CDR3: TGCGCCAGCAGCTTGGAAGGGGCAGGGCAGCCCCAGCATTTT. It yields the protein CASSLEGAGQPQHF. The rearrangement links TRBV5-1 to TRBJ1-5; D might be TRBD1 (5 bases). Germline V CDR1 and CDR2: SGHRS, YFSETQ. Trimming took 0 bases from V and 7 from J, leaving 11 bases between them. The CDR3 contains 14 residues.

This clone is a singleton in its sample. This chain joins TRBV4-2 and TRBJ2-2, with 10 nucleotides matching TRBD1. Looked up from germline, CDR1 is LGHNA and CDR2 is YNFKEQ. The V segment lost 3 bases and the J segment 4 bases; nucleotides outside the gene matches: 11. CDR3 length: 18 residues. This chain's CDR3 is CASSQNPGTGVGTGELFF. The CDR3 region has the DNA TGTGCCAGCAGCCAGAACCCCGGGACAGGGGTTGGCACCGGGGAGCTGTTTTTT.

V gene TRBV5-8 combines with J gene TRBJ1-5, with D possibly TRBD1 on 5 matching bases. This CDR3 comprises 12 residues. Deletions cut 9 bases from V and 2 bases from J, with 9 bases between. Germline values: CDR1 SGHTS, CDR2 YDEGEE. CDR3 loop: CATREGNQPQHF. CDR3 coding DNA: TGTGCCACCAGGGAAGGCAATCAGCCCCAGCATTTT.

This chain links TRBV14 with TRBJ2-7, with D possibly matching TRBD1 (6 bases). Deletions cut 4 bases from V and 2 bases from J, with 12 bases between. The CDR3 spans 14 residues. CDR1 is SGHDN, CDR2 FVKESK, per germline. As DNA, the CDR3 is TGTGCCAGCAGCCTACAGGGTACCCCCTACGAGCAGTACTTC. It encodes CASSLQGTPYEQYF. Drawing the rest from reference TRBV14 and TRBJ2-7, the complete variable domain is EAGVTQFPSHSVIEKGQTVTLRCDPISGHDNLYWYRRVMGKEIKFLLHFVKESKQDESGMPNNRFLAERTGGTYSTLKVQPAELEDSGVYFCASSLQGTPYEQYFGPGTRLTVT.